The 2 T cell receptor beta chains in this list originate from one sample, sequenced in a study of cytomegalovirus exposure and HLA in healthy donors. 13 Jbeta primers and 60 Vbeta primers were used for the PCR. Sequencing used immunoSEQ multiplex PCR; TCRdb keeps in-frame clones, though not all of them. The sample shows more than 110,000 clones, 65% to 85% of them seen only once. Sequenced: PBMCs. These receptors all stem from a man aged 25-45 years in good health and CMV-seronegative.

The chain carries TRBV6-5 and TRBJ1-2; D might be TRBD1 (5 bases). V lost 4 bases to trimming and J lost 4 bases, with 19 bases between them. CDR1 MNHEY and CDR2 SVGAGI come from the germline V gene. This CDR3 contains 16 residues. DNA for the CDR3: TGTGCCAGCAGTTCCCCGTCCGGGGGTTACTTCTATGGCTACACCTTC. It yields the protein CASSSPSGGYFYGYTF.

This clone has only one observation. This chain joins TRBV28 and TRBJ2-7; maybe TRBD2 (5 bases). Germline lookup yields CDR1 MDHEN and CDR2 SYDVKM. Trimming left V 5 bases short and J 1 base short, with 15 bases between. The CDR3 loop spans 15 amino acids. CDR3 loop: CASSPPGERSYEQYF. The CDR3 DNA reads TGTGCCAGCAGTCCCCCTGGGGAGAGGTCCTACGAGCAGTACTTC. Filled out from reference TRBV28 and TRBJ2-7, the complete variable domain reads DVKVTQSSRYLVKRTGEKVFLECVQDMDHENMFWYRQDPGLGLRLIYFSYDVKMKEKGDIPEGYSVSREKKERFSLILESASTNQTSMYLCASSPPGERSYEQYFGPGTRLTVT.